The 12 T cell receptor beta chains reported below all come from one sample, sequenced in a study of spatial heterogeneity in lung cancer. Findings of the study overall: How many expanded intratumoral alpha and beta TCRs were present tracked the tumor mutation count, which was a count of nonsynonymous mutations.

In TCRdb, the 5' RACE reads were re-called with MiXCR into one record per CDR3 protein. The repertoire includes about 22,000 distinct CDR3 sequences, approximately 9.5% of them detected once, and approximately 7.7% sits in the top ten. Their recognized antigens are unknown. As for time point: sample taken at primary tumor resection. The source was lung tumor tissue, collected at surgery. These receptors originate from a male donor with early-stage non-small cell lung cancer.

This clonotype was recorded many times. J is TRBJ1-3 and V is TRBV27; no definite D call. The V and J ends lost 0 bases and 0 bases respectively, with 9 bases between them. CDR3 length: 16 residues. Germline values: CDR1 MNHEY, CDR2 SMNVEV (reference sequence). The CDR3 DNA follows: TGTGCCAGCAGTTTATCGCATCCGGACTCTGGAAACACCATATATTTT. Its protein is CASSLSHPDSGNTIYF.

This clonotype was observed many times. The rearrangement uses TRBV20-1 and TRBJ1-2; 9 bases align to TRBD1. The CDR3 totals 13 residues. With 4 bases clipped from V and 7 bases from J, the junction kept 7 bases outside the gene matches. Germline V gene lookup returns CDR1 DFQATT and CDR2 SNEGSKA (reference sequence). CDR3 loop: CSAIDRGAPGYTF. The CDR3 DNA follows: TGCAGTGCTATTGACAGGGGGGCGCCTGGCTACACCTTC.

This clonotype was seen ten or more times. V is TRBV20-1 and J is TRBJ1-1, with D maybe TRBD1 (5 bases). V lost 3 bases and J 8 bases, leaving 13 bases between the germline ends. The CDR3 consists of 12 residues. Looked up from germline, CDR1 is DFQATT and CDR2 is SNEGSKA (reference sequence). DNA for the CDR3: TGCAGTGCTAGGGCTCAAGGACAAGAAGCTTTCTTT. Translating it yields CSARAQGQEAFF.

This clonotype appeared many times. The rearrangement links TRBV28 to TRBJ1-5; TRBD1 matches 9 bases. This CDR3 is 18 amino acids long. J gave up 0 bases and V 6 bases, and 12 bases lay outside the gene matches. Looked up from germline, CDR1 is MDHEN and CDR2 is SYDVKM. CDR3 sequence (DNA): TGTGCCAGCAGCAAGACCGGGACAGGGCTAGGTAGCAATCAGCCCCAGCATTTT. This translates into CASSKTGTGLGSNQPQHF.

In its sample, this clonotype was seen many times. The gene calls are TRBV2 and TRBJ1-1; D is possibly TRBD1 (6 bases). Germline V gives CDR1 SNHLY, CDR2 FYNNEI. Trimming removed 10 bases at V and 6 bases at J, with 15 bases between. This CDR3 contains 12 residues. CDR3 protein: CATKGGPAEAFF. The CDR3, as DNA: TGTGCCACCAAAGGGGGTCCGGCTGAAGCTTTCTTT.

The CDR3 DNA sequence: TGTGCCAGCAGTGATCGCAGGGGAACAGATACGCAGTATTTT. Its protein product is CASSDRRGTDTQYF. The chain is built from TRBV6-2 or TRBV6-3 and TRBJ2-3; D may be TRBD1 (6 bases). The V end was cut by 5 bases, the J end by 3 bases, with 12 bases between. CDR1 is MNHEY, CDR2 SVGEGT, per germline. This CDR3 contains 14 residues.

The chain couples TRBV27 to TRBJ2-2, with D unclear. The CDR3 contains 10 residues. Trimming removed 7 bases at V and 6 bases at J, with 3 bases between. CDR1 MNHEY and CDR2 SMNVEV come from the germline V gene (reference sequence). The CDR3 DNA sequence: TGTGCCAGCAACCCCGGGGAGCTGTTTTTT. Amino acid sequence: CASNPGELFF.

The chain uses TRBV6-5 and TRBJ2-3; D unresolved. From germline, CDR1 is MNHEY and CDR2 SVGAGI. Trimming stripped 0 bases from V and 2 bases from J, with 6 bases between. The CDR3 has 14 residues. CDR3 DNA: TGTGCCAGCAGTTACTCGGTTCCCACAGATACGCAGTATTTT. Translation: CASSYSVPTDTQYF.

This clonotype has a count of ten or more. The V and J genes are TRBV11-2 and TRBJ1-2; tentatively, D is TRBD1 (5 bases). The germline V gene encodes CDR1 SGHAT and CDR2 FQNNGV. The CDR3 runs to 14 residues. V lost 7 bases, J lost 4 bases, and 16 bases lay in between. Written as DNA, the CDR3 is TGTGCCAGCACTCTAGGAGGGGTTCGCTATGGCTACACCTTC. Amino acids: CASTLGGVRYGYTF.

This clonotype was detected ten times or more. The chain recombines TRBV12-3 or TRBV12-4 with TRBJ1-2, with D perhaps TRBD1 (5 bases). The CDR3 sequence is 15 residues long. V dropped 7 bases and J dropped 4 bases, with 19 bases sitting between them. The CDR3 sequence is CASTLSRGSTYGYTF. CDR3 bases: TGTGCCAGCACGCTTTCACGGGGCTCGACCTATGGCTACACCTTC.

This clonotype has a count of ten or more. The CDR3 loop is CASRDGQGHQPQHF. The CDR3, as DNA: TGTGCCAGCAGAGATGGACAGGGACATCAGCCCCAGCATTTT. The genes are TRBV6-2 or TRBV6-3 and TRBJ1-5; 8 bases fit TRBD1. CDR1 and CDR2 from the germline V gene are MNHEY and SVGEGT. This CDR3 has 14 amino acids. Trimming removed 6 bases from V and 5 bases from J; junction bases left unmatched: 6.

J is TRBJ2-5 and V is TRBV24-1; D unclear. The CDR3 has 13 amino acids. Trimming stripped 4 bases from V and 0 bases from J, with 5 bases between. Germline lookup yields CDR1 KGHDR and CDR2 SFDVKD. CDR3 amino acids: CATSDSYQETQYF. The CDR3 bases are TGTGCCACCAGTGACTCGTACCAAGAGACCCAGTACTTC.